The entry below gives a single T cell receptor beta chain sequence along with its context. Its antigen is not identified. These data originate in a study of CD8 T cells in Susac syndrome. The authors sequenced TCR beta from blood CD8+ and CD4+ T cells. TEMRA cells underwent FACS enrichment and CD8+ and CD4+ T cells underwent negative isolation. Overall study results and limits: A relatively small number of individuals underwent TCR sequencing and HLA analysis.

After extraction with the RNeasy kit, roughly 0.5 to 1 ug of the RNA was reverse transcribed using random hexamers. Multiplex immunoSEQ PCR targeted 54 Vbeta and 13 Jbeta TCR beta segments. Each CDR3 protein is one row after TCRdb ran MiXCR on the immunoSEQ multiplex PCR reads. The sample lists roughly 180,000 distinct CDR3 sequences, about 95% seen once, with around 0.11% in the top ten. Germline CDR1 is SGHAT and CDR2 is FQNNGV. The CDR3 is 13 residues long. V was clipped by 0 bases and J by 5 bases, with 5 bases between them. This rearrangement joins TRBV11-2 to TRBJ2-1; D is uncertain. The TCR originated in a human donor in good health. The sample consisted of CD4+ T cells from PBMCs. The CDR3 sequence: CASSLDRDNEQFF. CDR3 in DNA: TGTGCCAGCAGCTTAGACCGTGACAATGAGCAGTTCTTC.